This is a list of T cell receptor beta chains from one sample in a study of T cell repertoires in cytomegalovirus infection. TCRdb independently ran MiXCR on the reads; one entry per CDR3 protein. The sample contains over 200,000 distinct CDR3 sequences, roughly an eighth of which appear only once. Sequenced: PBMCs. The receptor source for this set is a human donor in good health (CMV status not recorded). Some clones in this sample may be carry-over from other donors' samples. Both conserved end residues are part of each CDR3. Each record gives: V gene, clone size, D gene, J gene, CDR3 protein, CDR3 DNA. D genes are given only for firm matches. Clone size is stated in some rows and not others, as once, few, many or a class when expanded.

TRBV11-3	many	.	TRBJ2-3	CASSSGGMGDTQYF	TGTGCCAGCAGCTCAGGCGGGATGGGAGATACGCAGTATTTT
TRBV18	few	TRBD1	TRBJ2-7	CASSPTAGGKYEQYF	TGTGCCAGCTCACCAACGGCAGGGGGAAAATACGAGCAGTACTTC
TRBV2	.	.	TRBJ2-2	CASSAYGPNTGELFF	TGTGCCAGCAGTGCGTACGGACCTAACACCGGGGAGCTGTTTTTT
TRBV28	.	TRBD2	TRBJ2-7	CASKTSGIVNEQYF	TGTGCCAGTAAGACTAGCGGGATAGTCAACGAGCAGTACTTC
TRBV20-1	few	TRBD2	TRBJ2-7	CSARDPSGTSSYEQYF	TGCAGTGCTAGAGACCCGAGCGGGACTAGCTCCTACGAGCAGTACTTC
TRBV28	.	.	TRBJ1-6	CASKGSSYNSPLHF	TGTGCCAGCAAGGGGAGCTCCTATAATTCACCCCTCCACTTT
TRBV7-2	many	.	TRBJ2-1	CASSSFLDEQFF	TGTGCCAGCAGCTCCTTTTTGGATGAGCAGTTCTTC
TRBV20-1	.	TRBD1	TRBJ1-1	CSAKNDRVDTEAFF	TGCAGTGCTAAAAATGACAGGGTCGACACTGAAGCTTTCTTT
TRBV4-1	.	.	TRBJ1-1	CASSQVRGLNTEAFF	TGCGCCAGCAGCCAAGTTCGGGGGCTGAACACTGAAGCTTTCTTT
TRBV28	many	.	TRBJ1-5	CATGTGNQPQHF	TGTGCCACTGGGACGGGAAATCAGCCCCAGCATTTT
TRBV5-4	.	.	TRBJ2-7	CASSLGNFDYEQHF	TGTGCCAGCAGCTTGGGTAACTTCGACTACGAGCAGCACTTC
TRBV18	once	.	TRBJ1-1	CASSLQRENTEAFF	TGTGCCAGCTCACTTCAAAGGGAGAACACTGAAGCTTTCTTT
TRBV18	few	.	TRBJ2-7	CASGVGAGNYEQYF	TGTGCCAGCGGAGTGGGGGCGGGCAACTACGAGCAGTACTTC
TRBV7-2	few	TRBD1	TRBJ1-6	CASSLRGFGVNNSPLHF	TGTGCCAGCTCCCTCAGGGGGTTTGGGGTGAATAATTCACCCCTCCACTTT
TRBV7-3	many	.	TRBJ2-3	CASSLISGTDTQYF	TGTGCCAGCAGCTTAATAAGCGGCACAGATACGCAGTATTTT
TRBV28	many	.	TRBJ2-7	CASSSPHLGEQYF	TGTGCCAGCAGTTCTCCTCATTTGGGCGAGCAGTACTTC
TRBV20-1	many	.	TRBJ2-1	CSATQQEISYNEQFF	TGCAGTGCTACCCAACAGGAGATCTCCTACAATGAGCAGTTCTTC
TRBV28	few	TRBD1	TRBJ1-6	CASSSGDSLAPLHF	TGTGCCAGCAGTAGCGGGGACAGCCTGGCACCCCTCCACTTT
TRBV5-1	many	.	TRBJ2-4	CASSLGQPENIQYF	TGCGCCAGCAGCTTGGGACAGCCAGAAAACATTCAGTACTTC
TRBV5-5	many	TRBD2	TRBJ2-1	CASNPPFASGVGEQFF	TGTGCCAGCAACCCCCCGTTCGCTAGCGGGGTAGGTGAGCAGTTCTTC
TRBV20-1	many	.	TRBJ1-2	CSAREFGYGYTF	TGCAGTGCTAGAGAGTTCGGCTATGGCTACACCTTC
TRBV19	.	.	TRBJ2-5	CASRAGTETQYF	TGTGCCAGTAGGGCGGGGACGGAGACCCAGTACTTC
TRBV7-9	many	TRBD1	TRBJ2-7	CASSIQTGLDDEQYF	TGTGCCAGCAGCATACAGACAGGGTTAGATGACGAGCAGTACTTC
TRBV15	many	.	TRBJ2-3	CATSRAGISTDTQYF	TGTGCCACCAGCAGGGCAGGGATTTCCACAGATACGCAGTATTTT